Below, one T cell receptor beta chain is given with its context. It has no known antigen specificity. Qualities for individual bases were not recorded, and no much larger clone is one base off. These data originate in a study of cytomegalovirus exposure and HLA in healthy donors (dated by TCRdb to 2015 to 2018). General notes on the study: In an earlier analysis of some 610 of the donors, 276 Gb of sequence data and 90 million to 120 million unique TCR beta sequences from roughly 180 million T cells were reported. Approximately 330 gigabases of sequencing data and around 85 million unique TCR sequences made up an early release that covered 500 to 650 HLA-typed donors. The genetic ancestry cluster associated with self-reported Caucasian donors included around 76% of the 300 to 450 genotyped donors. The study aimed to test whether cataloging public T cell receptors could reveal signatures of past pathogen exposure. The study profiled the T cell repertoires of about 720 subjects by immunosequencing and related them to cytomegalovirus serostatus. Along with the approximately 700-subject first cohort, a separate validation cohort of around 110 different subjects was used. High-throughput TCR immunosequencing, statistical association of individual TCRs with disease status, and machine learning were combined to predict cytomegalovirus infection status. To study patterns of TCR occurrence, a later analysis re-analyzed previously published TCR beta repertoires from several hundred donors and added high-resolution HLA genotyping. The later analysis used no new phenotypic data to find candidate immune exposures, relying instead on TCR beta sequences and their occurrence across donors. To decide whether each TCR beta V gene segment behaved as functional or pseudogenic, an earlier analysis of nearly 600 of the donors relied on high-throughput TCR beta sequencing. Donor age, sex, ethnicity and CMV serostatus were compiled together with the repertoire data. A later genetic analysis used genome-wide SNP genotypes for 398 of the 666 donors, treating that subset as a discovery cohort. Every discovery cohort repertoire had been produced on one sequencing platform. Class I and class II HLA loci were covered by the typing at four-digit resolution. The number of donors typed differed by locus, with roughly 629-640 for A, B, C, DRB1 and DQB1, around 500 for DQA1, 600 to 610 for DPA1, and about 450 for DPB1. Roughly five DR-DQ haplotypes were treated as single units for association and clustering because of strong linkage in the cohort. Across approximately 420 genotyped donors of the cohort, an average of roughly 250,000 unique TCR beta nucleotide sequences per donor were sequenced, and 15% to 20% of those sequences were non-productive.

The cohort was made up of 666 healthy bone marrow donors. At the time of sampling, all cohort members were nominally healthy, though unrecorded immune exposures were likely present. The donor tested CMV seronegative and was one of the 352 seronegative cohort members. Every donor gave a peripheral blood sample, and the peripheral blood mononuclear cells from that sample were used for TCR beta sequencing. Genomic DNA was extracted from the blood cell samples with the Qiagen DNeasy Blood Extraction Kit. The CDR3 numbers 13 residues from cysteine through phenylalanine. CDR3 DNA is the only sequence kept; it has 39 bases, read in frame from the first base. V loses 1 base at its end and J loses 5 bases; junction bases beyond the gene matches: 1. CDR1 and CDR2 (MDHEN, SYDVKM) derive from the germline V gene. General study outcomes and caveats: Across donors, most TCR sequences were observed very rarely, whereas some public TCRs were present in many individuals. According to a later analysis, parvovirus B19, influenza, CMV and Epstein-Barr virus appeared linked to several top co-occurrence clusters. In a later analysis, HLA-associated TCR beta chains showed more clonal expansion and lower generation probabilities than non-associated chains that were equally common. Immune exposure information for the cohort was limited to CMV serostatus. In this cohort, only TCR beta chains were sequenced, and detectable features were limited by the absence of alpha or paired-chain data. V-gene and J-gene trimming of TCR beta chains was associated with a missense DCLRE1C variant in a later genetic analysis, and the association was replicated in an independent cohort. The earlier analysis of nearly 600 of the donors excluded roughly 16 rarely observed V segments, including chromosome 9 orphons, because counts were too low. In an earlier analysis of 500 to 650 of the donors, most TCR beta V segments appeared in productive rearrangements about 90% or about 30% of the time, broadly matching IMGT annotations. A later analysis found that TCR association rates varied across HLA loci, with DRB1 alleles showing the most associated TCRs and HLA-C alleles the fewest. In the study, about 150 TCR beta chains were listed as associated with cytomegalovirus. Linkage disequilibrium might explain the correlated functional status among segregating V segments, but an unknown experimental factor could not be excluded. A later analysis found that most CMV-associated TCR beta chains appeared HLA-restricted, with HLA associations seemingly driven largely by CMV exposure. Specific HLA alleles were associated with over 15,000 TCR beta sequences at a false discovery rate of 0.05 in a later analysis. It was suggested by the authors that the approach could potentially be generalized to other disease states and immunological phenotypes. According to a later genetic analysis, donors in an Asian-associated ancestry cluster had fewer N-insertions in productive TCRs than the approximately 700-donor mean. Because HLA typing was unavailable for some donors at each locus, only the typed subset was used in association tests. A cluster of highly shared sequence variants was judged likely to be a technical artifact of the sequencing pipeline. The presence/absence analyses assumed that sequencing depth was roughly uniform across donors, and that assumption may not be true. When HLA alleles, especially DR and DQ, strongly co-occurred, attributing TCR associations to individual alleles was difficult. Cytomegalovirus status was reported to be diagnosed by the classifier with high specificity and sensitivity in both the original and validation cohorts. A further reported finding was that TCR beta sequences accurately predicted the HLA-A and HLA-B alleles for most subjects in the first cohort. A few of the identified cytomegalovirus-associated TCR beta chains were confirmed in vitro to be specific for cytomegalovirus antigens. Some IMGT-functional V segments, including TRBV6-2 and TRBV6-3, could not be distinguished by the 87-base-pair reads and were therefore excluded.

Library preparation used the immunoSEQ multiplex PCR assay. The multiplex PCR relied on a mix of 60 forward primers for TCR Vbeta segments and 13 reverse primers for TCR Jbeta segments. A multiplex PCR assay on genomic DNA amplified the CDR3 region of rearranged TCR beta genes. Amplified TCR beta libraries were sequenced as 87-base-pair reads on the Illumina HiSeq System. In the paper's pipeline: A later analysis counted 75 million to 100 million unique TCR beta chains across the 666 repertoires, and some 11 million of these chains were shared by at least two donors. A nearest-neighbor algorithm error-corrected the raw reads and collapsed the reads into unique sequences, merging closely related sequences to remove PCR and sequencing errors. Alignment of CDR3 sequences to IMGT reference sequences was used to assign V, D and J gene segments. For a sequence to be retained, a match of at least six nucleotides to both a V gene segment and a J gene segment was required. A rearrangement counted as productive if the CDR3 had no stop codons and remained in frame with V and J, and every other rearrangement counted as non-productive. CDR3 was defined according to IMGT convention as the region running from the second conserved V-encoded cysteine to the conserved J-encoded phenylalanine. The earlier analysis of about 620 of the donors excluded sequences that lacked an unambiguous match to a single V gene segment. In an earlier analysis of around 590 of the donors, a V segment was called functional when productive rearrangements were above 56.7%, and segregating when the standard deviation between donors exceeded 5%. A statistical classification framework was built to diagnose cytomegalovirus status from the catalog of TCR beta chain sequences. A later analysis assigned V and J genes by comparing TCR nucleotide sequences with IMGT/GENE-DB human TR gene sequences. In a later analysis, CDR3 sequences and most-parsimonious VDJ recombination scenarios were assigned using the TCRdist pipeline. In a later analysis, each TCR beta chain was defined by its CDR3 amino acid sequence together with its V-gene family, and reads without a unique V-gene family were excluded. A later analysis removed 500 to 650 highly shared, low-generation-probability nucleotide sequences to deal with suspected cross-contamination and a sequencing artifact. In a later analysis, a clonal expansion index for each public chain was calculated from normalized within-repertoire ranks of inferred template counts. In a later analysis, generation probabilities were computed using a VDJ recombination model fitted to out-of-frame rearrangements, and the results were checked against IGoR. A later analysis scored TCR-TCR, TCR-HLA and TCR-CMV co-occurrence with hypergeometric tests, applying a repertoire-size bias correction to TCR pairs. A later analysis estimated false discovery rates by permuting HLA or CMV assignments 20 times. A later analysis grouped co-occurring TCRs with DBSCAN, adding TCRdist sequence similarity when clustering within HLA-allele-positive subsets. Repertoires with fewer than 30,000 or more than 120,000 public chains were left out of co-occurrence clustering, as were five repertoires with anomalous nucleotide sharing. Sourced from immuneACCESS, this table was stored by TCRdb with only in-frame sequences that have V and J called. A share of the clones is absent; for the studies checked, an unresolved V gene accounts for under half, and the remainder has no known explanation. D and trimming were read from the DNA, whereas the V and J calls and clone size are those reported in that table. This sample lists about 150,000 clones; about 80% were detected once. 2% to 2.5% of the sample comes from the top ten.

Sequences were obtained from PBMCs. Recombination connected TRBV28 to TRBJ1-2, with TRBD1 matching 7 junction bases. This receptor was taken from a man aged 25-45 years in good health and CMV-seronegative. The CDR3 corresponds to CASSLSQGYGYTF. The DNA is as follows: TGTGCCAGCAGTTTATCACAGGGGTATGGCTACACCTTC.